The 28 T cell receptor beta chains below were found in one sample sequenced in a study of control samples from healthy donors and cancer patients. Here immunoSEQ multiplex PCR was the method, and the copy in TCRdb shows in-frame clones only, minus some. The sample has tens of thousands of clones; roughly 80% are singletons. What was sequenced was PBMCs. The receptor set was obtained from a man in his 70s with lung cancer.

The rearrangement joins TRBV13 to TRBJ2-7; D not certain. V was trimmed by 3 bases and J by 1 base, leaving 4 bases between them. CDR3 size: 12 residues. CDR1 and CDR2 from the germline V gene are PRHDT and FYEKMQ (reference sequence). Written as DNA, the CDR3 is TGTGCCAGCAGCTTGGGTTCCTACGAGCAGTACTTC. Translated, it gives CASSLGSYEQYF. The entire variable domain, with the rest obtained from reference TRBV13 and TRBJ2-7, is as follows: AAGVIQSPRHLIKEKRETATLKCYPIPRHDTVYWYQQGPGQDPQFLISFYEKMQSDKGSIPDRFSAQQFSDYHSELNMSSLELGDSALYFCASSLGSYEQYFGPGTRLTVT.

The gene calls are TRBV5-1 and TRBJ2-5; 11 bases map to TRBD1. V lost 3 bases, J lost 4 bases, and 8 bases stayed unmatched. The CDR3 runs 16 residues. The germline V gene has CDR1 SGHRS and CDR2 YFSETQ. CDR3 nucleotides: TGCGCCAGCAGCTGGAAGTCCGGGACAGGGGGAGAGACCCAGTACTTC. Amino acid sequence: CASSWKSGTGGETQYF.

The chain joins TRBV3-1 (or the pseudogene TRBV3-2) to TRBJ2-3; D unresolved. Germline CDR1 and CDR2: LGHDT and YNNKEL (reference sequence). The V and J ends lost 0 bases and 1 base respectively, with 11 bases between them. CDR3 length: 16 residues. CDR3 in amino acids: CASSQERRFRTDTQYF. Written as DNA, the CDR3 is TGTGCCAGCAGCCAAGAACGGCGGTTCCGCACAGATACGCAGTATTTT.

Only one count was recorded for this clone. Sequence at one end of the junction differs from germline and may be a read error. The chain joins TRBV2 to TRBJ2-3; 11 bases map to TRBD2. Germline CDR1 and CDR2: SNHLY and FYNNEI. This CDR3 contains 14 residues. In DNA form, the CDR3 reads TGTGCCCGCAGACTAGCGGGGCAATCAGATACGCAGTATTTT. Translating gives CARRLAGQSDTQYF.

V and J are TRBV25-1 and TRBJ2-1; 7 nucleotides agree with TRBD1. The germline gives CDR1 MGHDK, CDR2 SYGVNS. This CDR3 has 14 residues. Germline trimming cut 3 bases from V and 6 bases from J; bases unmatched to any gene: 5. CDR3 DNA sequence: TGTGCCAGCAGTGACTTCAAGGGGGCCAATGAGCAGTTCTTC. As protein: CASSDFKGANEQFF.

The chain couples TRBV7-2 to TRBJ2-7, with D possibly called TRBD1 or TRBD2 (5 bases each). The germline V gene has CDR1 SGHTA and CDR2 FQGNSA. The CDR3 length is 13 residues. The V and J ends lost 1 base and 6 bases respectively, with 10 bases between them. The CDR3 sequence: CASSLDGAAEQYF. The CDR3 nucleotides read TGTGCCAGCAGCTTAGACGGGGCGGCCGAGCAGTACTTC.

This chain links TRBV6-2 or TRBV6-3 with TRBJ2-2; D is perhaps TRBD1 (6 bases). This CDR3 region has 17 residues. Between the trimmed V and J ends, which lost 0 bases and 6 bases, there was a span of 17 bases. Germline V CDR1 and CDR2: MNHEY, SVGEGT. The CDR3 sequence: CASSYSKRGSLSGELFF. In nucleotides, the CDR3 is TGTGCCAGCAGTTACTCGAAAAGGGGGAGTTTGTCCGGGGAGCTGTTTTTT.

This chain connects TRBV21-1 to TRBJ2-1; the D segment call TRBD1 is taken from the table without a DNA check. TRBV21-1 is a pseudogene. This CDR3 contains 12 residues. The CDR3 DNA reads as TGTGCCAGCACCACAGGCCTATGGGAGCAGTTCTTC. It yields the protein CASTTGLWEQFF.

The chain joins TRBV15 to TRBJ2-7; no firm D call. Looked up from germline, CDR1 is LNHNV and CDR2 is YYDKDF (reference sequence). This CDR3 has 15 amino acids. Trimming removed 0 bases at V and 3 bases at J, with 12 bases between. The CDR3 is CATSRERLGNYEQYF. As DNA, the CDR3 is TGTGCCACCAGCAGAGAGCGACTGGGAAACTACGAGCAGTACTTC.

The rearrangement uses TRBV19 and TRBJ1-6, with D perhaps TRBD1 (5 bases). Germline V CDR1 and CDR2: LNHDA, SQIVND (reference sequence). The CDR3 spans 14 residues. The germline V and J ends were trimmed by 3 bases and 9 bases, with 12 bases remaining between them. The CDR3 reads CASSIRRGLSPLHF. The CDR3 nucleotides are TGTGCCAGTAGTATCCGGCGGGGCCTTTCACCCCTCCACTTT. Full variable domain (remainder filled in from reference TRBV19 and TRBJ1-6): DGGITQSPKYLFRKEGQNVTLSCEQNLNHDAMYWYRQDPGQGLRLIYYSQIVNDFQKGDIAEGYSVSREKKESFPLTVTSAQKNPTAFYLCASSIRRGLSPLHFGNGTRLTVT.

The rearrangement joins TRBV10-3 to TRBJ1-3, with 7 nucleotides matching TRBD1. V shed 6 bases and J 5 bases; nucleotides not matched to a gene: 13. The length of the CDR3 is 16 residues. CDR1 ENHRY and CDR2 SYGVKD come from the germline V gene. CDR3 in DNA: TGTGCCATCAGCGATAGTACCAGGGGGGCTAGAAACACCATATATTTT. Protein: CAISDSTRGARNTIYF.

In this sample, this clone turned up a few times. The rearrangement joins TRBV9 to TRBJ2-1; perhaps TRBD2 as D (5 bases). V was trimmed by 0 bases and J by 7 bases, leaving 14 bases between them. This CDR3 contains 15 residues. Per the germline V gene, CDR1 is SGDLS and CDR2 is YYNGEE. The CDR3 region has the DNA TGTGCCAGCAGCGTAGAGCCTAGCAGGTATAATGAGCAGTTCTTC. This encodes CASSVEPSRYNEQFF.

CDR3 in amino acids: CASSIRGNSGYTF. The CDR3 nucleotides are TGTGCCAGCAGCATCAGGGGGAATAGTGGCTACACCTTC. The chain combines TRBV7-8 with TRBJ1-2; the match to TRBD1 covers 7 bases. V trimming: 5 bases; J trimming: 7 bases; junction bases outside the gene matches: 7. Germline V gene lookup returns CDR1 SGHVS and CDR2 FQNEAQ. This CDR3 has 13 residues.

The genes are TRBV6-2 or TRBV6-3 and TRBJ1-4; a possible D gene is TRBD1 (5 bases). This CDR3 is 17 amino acids long. Germline CDR1 reads MNHEY; CDR2 reads SVGEGT. Between the trimmed V and J ends, which lost 2 bases and 1 base, there was a span of 14 bases. The CDR3 DNA follows: TGTGCCAGCAGTTACGTGCGGGGTCAGGGAACTAATGAAAAACTGTTTTTT. Its translation is CASSYVRGQGTNEKLFF.

The chain has TRBV30 and TRBJ2-3; D might be TRBD1 or TRBD2, each matching 6 bases. V was trimmed by 2 bases and J by 3 bases, leaving 12 bases between them. This CDR3 spans 14 amino acids. CDR1 GTSNPN and CDR2 SVGIG come from the germline V gene (reference sequence). CDR3 sequence reads: CAWSSGAGTDTQYF. Here the CDR3 DNA reads TGTGCCTGGAGTTCAGGGGCGGGGACAGATACGCAGTATTTT.

The chain combines TRBV5-1 with TRBJ1-5, with 7 bases aligning to TRBD1. The J segment lost 9 bases and the V segment lost 4 bases, leaving 10 bases of the junction unmatched. This CDR3 spans 14 amino acids. CDR1 and CDR2 from the germline V gene are SGHRS and YFSETQ. Here the CDR3 reads CASSLGTAQGPQHF. In nucleotides, the CDR3 is TGCGCCAGCAGCCTTGGGACAGCCCAGGGGCCCCAGCATTTT.

The chain uses TRBV19 and TRBJ1-1; tentative D call: TRBD1 (6 bases). The CDR3 has 16 residues. The germline gives CDR1 LNHDA, CDR2 SQIVND (reference sequence). V was shortened by 4 bases and J by 11 bases, with 26 bases between the two germline ends. The CDR3 DNA reads as TGTGCCAGTAGTACGTTAAGTGGGATACAGGACAGCCCCGCTTTCTTT. This gives the protein CASSTLSGIQDSPAFF.

The chain has TRBV28 and TRBJ2-7; 9 bases are a match to TRBD1. The CDR3 contains 15 residues. Germline CDR1 MDHEN, CDR2 SYDVKM. V dropped 1 base and J dropped 5; count of bases not matched to a gene: 6. As DNA, the CDR3 is TGTGCCAGCAGTTTATCGGGACAGGGATCCCACGAGCAGTACTTC. This sequence encodes CASSLSGQGSHEQYF.

This CDR3 reads CASSHGSLVMETQYF. The DNA for the CDR3 is TGTGCCAGCAGCCATGGCTCACTCGTAATGGAGACCCAGTACTTC. The rearrangement uses TRBV3-1 (or the pseudogene TRBV3-2) and TRBJ2-5; D is unclear. CDR1 LGHDT and CDR2 YNNKEL come from the germline V gene (reference sequence). There are 15 residues in the CDR3. Trimming took off 3 bases at V and 5 bases at J, with 16 bases between the two ends.

The CDR3 loop reads CASSPLRGTTDTQYF. In DNA form, the CDR3 reads TGTGCCAGCAGTCCTCTTAGGGGTACCACAGATACGCAGTATTTT. The chain combines TRBV27 with TRBJ2-3; maybe TRBD1 (5 bases). Germline-derived CDR1 and CDR2 are MNHEY and SMNVEV (reference sequence). The CDR3 sequence is 15 residues long. V lost 5 bases and J lost 2, with 14 bases in between.

J is TRBJ1-5 and V is TRBV5-5, with D perhaps TRBD1 (6 bases). The CDR3 consists of 18 residues. Germline V gene data show CDR1 as SGHKS and CDR2 as YYEKEE (reference sequence). Trimming took off 4 bases at V and 3 bases at J, with 23 bases between the two ends. CDR3 in amino acids: CASSPETGQGLPNQPQHF. CDR3 DNA: TGTGCCAGCAGCCCGGAAACAGGGCAGGGCCTTCCCAATCAGCCCCAGCATTTT.

This clone appeared a single time. The gene calls are TRBV7-2 and TRBJ2-7; TRBD1 might be the D (6 bases). Germline CDR1 is SGHTA and CDR2 is FQGNSA. The CDR3 spans 16 residues. V was cut by 3 bases and J by 4 bases, with 19 bases left in between. This chain's CDR3 is CASSFDRPSLFYEQYF. In DNA form, the CDR3 reads TGTGCCAGCAGCTTCGACAGGCCGTCCCTTTTTTACGAGCAGTACTTC. The full variable domain, with the rest looked up from reference TRBV7-2 and TRBJ2-7, is GAGVSQSPSNKVTEKGKDVELRCDPISGHTALYWYRQSLGQGLEFLIYFQGNSAPDKSGLPSDRFSAERTGGSVSTLTIQRTQQEDSAVYLCASSFDRPSLFYEQYFGPGTRLTVT.

This rearrangement joins TRBV4-1 to TRBJ1-1, with D possibly being TRBD1 (5 bases). Trimming took off 4 bases at V and 7 bases at J, with 10 bases between the two ends. This CDR3 is 12 amino acids long. In germline, CDR1 is MGHRA, CDR2 YSYEKL. CDR3 bases: TGCGCCAGCAGCCCATATACAGGTGAAGCTTTCTTT. Protein product: CASSPYTGEAFF.

The CDR3 spells CASSPVEDTQYF. CDR3 sequence (DNA): TGTGCCAGCTCACCAGTAGAAGATACGCAGTATTTT. J is TRBJ2-3 and V is TRBV18; D unresolved. Germline assignment: CDR1 KGHSH and CDR2 LQKENI. The CDR3 is 12 amino acids. V shed 2 bases and J shed 5 bases, with 5 bases lying between them.

The CDR3 region is CASSLSGGTEAFF. The CDR3 coding sequence is TGTGCCAGCAGCTTGTCAGGGGGCACTGAAGCTTTCTTT. The V call is TRBV7-8, the J call TRBJ1-1; 7 nucleotides line up with TRBD1. CDR3 length: 13 amino acids. Looked up from germline, CDR1 is SGHVS and CDR2 is FQNEAQ. V trimming: 3 bases; J trimming: 4 bases; junction bases outside the gene matches: 2. The variable domain in full, completed from reference TRBV7-8 and TRBJ1-1, reads GAGVSQSPRYKVAKRGQDVALRCDPISGHVSLFWYQQALGQGPEFLTYFQNEAQLDKSGLPSDRFFAERPEGSVSTLKIQRTQQEDSAVYLCASSLSGGTEAFFGQGTRLTVV.

The chain has TRBV7-9 and TRBJ1-1; 8 nucleotides align to TRBD1. Germline CDR1 reads SEHNR; CDR2 reads FQNEAQ (reference sequence). The CDR3 extends over 15 amino acids. The trim removed 6 bases at V and 1 base at J, leaving 7 bases unmatched. CDR3 region: CASRPPGTGNTEAFF. In nucleotides, the CDR3 is TGTGCCAGCAGACCCCCTGGGACAGGGAACACTGAAGCTTTCTTT.

The chain employs TRBV6-5 and TRBJ2-7; the D is unclear. The CDR3 covers 11 residues. With 4 bases removed from V and 3 bases from J, the gap between germline ends came to 4 bases. Germline CDR1 MNHEY, CDR2 SVGAGI. CDR3 sequence (DNA): TGTGCCAGCAGTTCCTTCTACGAGCAGTACTTC. This codes for CASSSFYEQYF.

The chain employs TRBV27 and TRBJ1-1; no reliable D call. Germline V gene data show CDR1 as MNHEY and CDR2 as SMNVEV (reference sequence). V lost 3 bases to trimming and J lost 0 bases, with 5 bases between them. The CDR3 has 13 amino acids. The CDR3 nucleotides are TGTGCCAGCAGTTTTTCCGTGAACACTGAAGCTTTCTTT. It translates to CASSFSVNTEAFF.